This T cell receptor beta chain derives from a study of blood T cell repertoires in COVID-19. Study as a whole: Samples came from the United States, Italy and Spain, spanning acute and convalescent COVID-19. Sources were T cells, B-cell-depleted T cells, or PBMCs; the material itself was cDNA or gDNA.

This clone was seen many times. Germline loops: CDR1 SGHDN, CDR2 FVKESK. The CDR3 has 13 amino acids. The V and J ends lost 0 bases and 10 bases respectively, with 13 bases between them. How the authors handled the data: From reference gene primer amplification, estimates of nucleated cell counts were derived. Sequencing used immunoSEQ multiplex PCR; TCRdb keeps in-frame clones, though not all of them. V, J and clone size were drawn from that table, and D and trimming were deduced from the DNA. The sample yields 40,000 to 45,000 clones, around 77% seen once. The sequence came from an elderly woman with acute or convalescent COVID-19. Sequencing was done on a sample of peripheral blood. The chain uses TRBV14 and TRBJ2-7; D is uncertain. CDR3 nucleotides: TGTGCCAGCAGCCAAGATAGGTCTGGGCGACAGTACTTC. Amino acid sequence: CASSQDRSGRQYF.